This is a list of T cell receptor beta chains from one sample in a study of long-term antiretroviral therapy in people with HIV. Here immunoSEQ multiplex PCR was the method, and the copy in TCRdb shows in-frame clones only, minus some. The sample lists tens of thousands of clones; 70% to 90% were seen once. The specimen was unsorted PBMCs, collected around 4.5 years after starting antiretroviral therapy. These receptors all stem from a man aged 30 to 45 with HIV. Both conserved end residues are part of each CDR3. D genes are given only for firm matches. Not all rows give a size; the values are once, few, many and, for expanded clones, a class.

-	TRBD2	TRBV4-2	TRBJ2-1	TGTGCCAGCAGCCAAGTAGCGGGGCTGGAGCAGTTCTTC	CASSQVAGLEQFF
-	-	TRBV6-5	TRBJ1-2	TGTGCCAGCAGTTGGGGAGGGACGGATGGCTACACCTTC	CASSWGGTDGYTF
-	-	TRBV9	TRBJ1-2	TGTGCCAGCAGCGGCGGCCCCCTGAGTAGCTATGGCTACACCTTC	CASSGGPLSSYGYTF
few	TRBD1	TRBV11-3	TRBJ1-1	TGTGCCAGACGGACAGGGGGCCCTCCTGAAGCTTTCTTT	CARRTGGPPEAFF
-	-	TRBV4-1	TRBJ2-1	TGCGCCAGCAGCCATCCCGGGGGTGAGCAGTTCTTC	CASSHPGGEQFF
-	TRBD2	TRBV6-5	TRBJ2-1	TGTGCCAGCACTCTAGCGGGGGGCCTCTACAATGAGCAGTTCTTC	CASTLAGGLYNEQFF
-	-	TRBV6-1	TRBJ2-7	TGTGCCAGCAGCCGGGGGGGACAGTTATACGAGCAGTACTTC	CASSRGGQLYEQYF
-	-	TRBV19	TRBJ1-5	TGTGCCACGTCCCAAGGGACGGGCAATCAGCCCCAGCATTTT	CATSQGTGNQPQHF
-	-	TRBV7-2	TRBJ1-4	TGTGCCAGCAGCTTAGGGAGGGGGGTTTTTTTGACTAATGAAAAACTGTTTTTT	CASSLGRGVFLTNEKLFF
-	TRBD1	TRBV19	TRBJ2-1	TGTGCCAGTAGTATAGTTCGGACAGGGGGTACCCACCGCTCCTACAATGAGCAGTTCTTC	CASSIVRTGGTHRSYNEQFF
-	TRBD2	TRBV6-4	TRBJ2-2	TGTGCCAGCTCGACTAGCGGGGAAACCGGGGAGCTGTTTTTT	CASSTSGETGELFF
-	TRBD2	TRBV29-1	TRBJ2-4	TGCAGCGTTGAAGAGGGCTCGGGGGGGGTAAACATTCAGTACTTC	CSVEEGSGGVNIQYF
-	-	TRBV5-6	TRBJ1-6	TGTGCCAGCAGCTCCGTCGGGGAGAGCTCCTATAATTCACCCCTCCACTTT	CASSSVGESSYNSPLHF
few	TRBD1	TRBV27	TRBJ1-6	TGTGCCAGCAGTCCCGGGACAGGGGTTTCACCCCTCCACTTT	CASSPGTGVSPLHF
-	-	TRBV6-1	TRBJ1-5	TGTGCCAGCGGGGACCGGGTCTATCAGCCCCAGCATTTT	CASGDRVYQPQHF
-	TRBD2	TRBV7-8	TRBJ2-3	TGTGCCAGCAGCTTATTAGCGGGGCAGAGCACAGATACGCAGTATTTT	CASSLLAGQSTDTQYF
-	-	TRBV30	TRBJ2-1	TGTGCCTGGAGTCGCCTAGCCCCTCCCAATGAGCAGTTCTTC	CAWSRLAPPNEQFF
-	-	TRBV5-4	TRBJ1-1	TGTGCCAGCAGCTCCCAAGGGTCCGGCACTGAAGCTTTCTTT	CASSSQGSGTEAFF
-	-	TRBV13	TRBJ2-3	TGTGCCAGCAGCCTAACAGGGCCAGATACGCAGTATTTT	CASSLTGPDTQYF
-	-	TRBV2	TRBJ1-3	TGTGCCAGCAGTGAGGTTCCTACGTTACTGAAACACACCATATATTTT	CASSEVPTLLKHTIYF
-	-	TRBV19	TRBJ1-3	TGTGCCAGTAGCCGTACCTACTCTGGAAACACCATATATTTT	CASSRTYSGNTIYF
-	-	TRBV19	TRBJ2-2	TGTGCCAGTAAGGCTGGGGCCGCCCCCAACACCGGGGAGCTGTTTTTT	CASKAGAAPNTGELFF
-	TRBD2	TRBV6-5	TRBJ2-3	TGTGCCAGCAGTCCCGGGGGGAAGGGAACGCAGTATTTT	CASSPGGKGTQYF
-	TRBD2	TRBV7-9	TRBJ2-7	TGTGCCAGCAGCCCCCTCAGAGCGGGGTACGAGCAGTACTTC	CASSPLRAGYEQYF
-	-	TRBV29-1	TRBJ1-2	TGCAGCGCGGTTAATCCAGGGGATCCCTATGGCTACACCTTC	CSAVNPGDPYGYTF
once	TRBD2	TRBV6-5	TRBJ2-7	TGTGCCAGCAGTTACGCAGCCGGTGGCGGGAGCGTGCAGTACTTC	CASSYAAGGGSVQYF
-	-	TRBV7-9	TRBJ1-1	TGTGCCAGCAGCCCGACTCGGAAGGGCTCTGGGTATGGCACTGAAGCTTTCTTT	CASSPTRKGSGYGTEAFF
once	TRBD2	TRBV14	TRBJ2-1	TGTGCCAGCAGCCTCCTAGCGGGAAACAATGAGCAGTTCTTC	CASSLLAGNNEQFF
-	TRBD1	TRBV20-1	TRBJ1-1	TGCAGTGCCCTCGGGACAGTAGCAGCTTTCTTT	CSALGTVAAFF
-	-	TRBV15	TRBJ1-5	TGTGCCACCAGCAGGGACACAACCTCTCAGCCCCAGCATTTT	CATSRDTTSQPQHF
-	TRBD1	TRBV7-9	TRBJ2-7	TGTGCCAGCAGCCCAGGCGCCCAGGGGGAGTTCTACGAGCAGTACTTC	CASSPGAQGEFYEQYF
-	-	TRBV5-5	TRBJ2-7	TGTGCCAGCAGTTCAACCAGGGCGGAAGTCTACGAGCAGTACTTC	CASSSTRAEVYEQYF
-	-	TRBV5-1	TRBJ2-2	TGCGCCAGCAGCTTGGCGGCAGTGGGGAGCGGGGAGCTGTTTTTT	CASSLAAVGSGELFF
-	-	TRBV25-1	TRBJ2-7	TGTGCCAGCAGTGAAGGACGGTTCGAGCAGTACTTC	CASSEGRFEQYF
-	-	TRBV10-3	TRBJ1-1	TGTGCCATCAGTGAGGCAGGGTTTACGAACACTGAAGCTTTCTTT	CAISEAGFTNTEAFF
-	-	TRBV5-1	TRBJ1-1	TGCGCCAGCAGCCCTTATGACGGCCGTGAAGCTTTCTTT	CASSPYDGREAFF
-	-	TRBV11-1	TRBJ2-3	TGTGCCAGCAGCTTATTGGCGGGGCAGGTCACAGATACGCAGTATTTT	CASSLLAGQVTDTQYF
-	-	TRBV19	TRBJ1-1	TGTGCCAGTAGTACCCGGGACACTGAAGCTTTCTTT	CASSTRDTEAFF
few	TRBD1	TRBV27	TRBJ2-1	TGTGCCAGCAGTCCATGGACAGGGGGTAATGGTGAGCAGTTCTTC	CASSPWTGGNGEQFF
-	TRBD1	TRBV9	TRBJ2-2	TGTGCCAGCAGCCCCCGGACAGGGTGGGGCGGGGAGCTGTTTTTT	CASSPRTGWGGELFF